The 2 T cell receptor beta chains in this list originate from one sample, sequenced in a study of T cells in Graves' hyperthyroidism and ophthalmopathy. The investigators amplified TCR beta CDR3 regions from RNA transcripts. HTBI primers were the set used in a first-round RT-PCR of the TCR CDR3. TCRdb recomputed calls from the multiplex PCR reads with MiXCR, one row per CDR3 protein. The sample contains about 690,000 distinct CDR3 sequences, approximately 15% of which appear only once. Sequencing was carried out using blood. These receptors were obtained from a man aged 50 to 59 with Graves' hyperthyroidism.

This clonotype was counted many times. The chain employs TRBV11-2 and TRBJ2-1; D might be TRBD1 (6 bases). V was clipped by 0 bases and J by 10 bases, with 13 bases between them. CDR3 length: 14 residues. Germline V gives CDR1 SGHAT, CDR2 FQNNGV. The CDR3: CASSLERLDREQFF. CDR3 in DNA: TGTGCCAGCAGCTTAGAGCGCCTCGACAGGGAGCAGTTCTTC.

This clonotype was recorded a few times. This chain links TRBV30 with TRBJ1-2; D might be TRBD1 (6 bases). Germline CDR1 reads GTSNPN; CDR2 reads SVGIG (reference sequence). CDR3 size: 13 residues. With 2 bases removed from V and 4 bases from J, the gap between germline ends came to 11 bases. CDR3 sequence reads: CAWSLRQVYGYTF. CDR3 sequence (DNA): TGTGCCTGGAGTCTTCGACAGGTCTATGGCTACACCTTC.